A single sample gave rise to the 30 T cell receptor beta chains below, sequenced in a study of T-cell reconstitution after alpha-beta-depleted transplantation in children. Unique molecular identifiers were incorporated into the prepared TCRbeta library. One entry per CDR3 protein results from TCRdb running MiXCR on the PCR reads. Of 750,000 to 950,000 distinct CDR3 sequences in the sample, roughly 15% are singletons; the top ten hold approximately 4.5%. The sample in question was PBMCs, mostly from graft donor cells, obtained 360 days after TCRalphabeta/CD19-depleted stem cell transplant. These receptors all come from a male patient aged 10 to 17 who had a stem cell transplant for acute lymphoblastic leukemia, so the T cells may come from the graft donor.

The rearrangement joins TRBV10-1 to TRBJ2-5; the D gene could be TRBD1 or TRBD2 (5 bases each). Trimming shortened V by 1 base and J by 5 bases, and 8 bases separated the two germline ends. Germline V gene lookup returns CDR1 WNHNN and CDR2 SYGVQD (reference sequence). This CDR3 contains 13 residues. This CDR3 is CASSEWGTETQYF. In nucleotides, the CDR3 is TGCGCCAGCAGTGAGTGGGGGACGGAGACCCAGTACTTC.

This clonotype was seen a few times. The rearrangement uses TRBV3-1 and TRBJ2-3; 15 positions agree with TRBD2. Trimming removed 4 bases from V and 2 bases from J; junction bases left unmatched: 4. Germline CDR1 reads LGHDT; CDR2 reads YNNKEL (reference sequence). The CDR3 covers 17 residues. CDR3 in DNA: TGTGCCAGCAGCCCCGGACTAGCGGGGGGGACCACAGATACGCAGTATTTT. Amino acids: CASSPGLAGGTTDTQYF.

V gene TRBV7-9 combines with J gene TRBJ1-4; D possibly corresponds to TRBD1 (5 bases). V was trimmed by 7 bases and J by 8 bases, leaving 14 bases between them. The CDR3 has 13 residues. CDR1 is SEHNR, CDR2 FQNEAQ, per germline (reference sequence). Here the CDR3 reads CASTPGGKEKLFF. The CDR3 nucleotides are TGTGCCAGCACCCCGGGGGGGAAGGAAAAACTGTTTTTT.

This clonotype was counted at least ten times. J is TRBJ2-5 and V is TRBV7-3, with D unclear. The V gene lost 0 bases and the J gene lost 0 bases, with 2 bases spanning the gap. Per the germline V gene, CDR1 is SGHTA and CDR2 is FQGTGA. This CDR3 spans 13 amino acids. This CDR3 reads CASSLTYQETQYF. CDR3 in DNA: TGTGCCAGCAGCTTAACTTACCAAGAGACCCAGTACTTC.

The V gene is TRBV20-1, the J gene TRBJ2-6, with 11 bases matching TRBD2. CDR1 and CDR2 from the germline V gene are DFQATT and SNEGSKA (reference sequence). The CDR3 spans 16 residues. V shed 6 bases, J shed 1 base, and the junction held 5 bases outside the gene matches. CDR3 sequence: CSASLAGVSGANVLTF. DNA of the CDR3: TGCAGTGCATCACTAGCGGGAGTTTCTGGGGCCAACGTCCTGACTTTC.

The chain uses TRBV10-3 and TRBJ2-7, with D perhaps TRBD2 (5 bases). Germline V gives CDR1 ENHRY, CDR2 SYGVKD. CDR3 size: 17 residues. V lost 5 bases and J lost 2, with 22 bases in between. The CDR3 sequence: CAISPTWLFSDTYEQYF. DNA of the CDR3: TGTGCCATCAGTCCAACTTGGTTATTTAGCGACACCTACGAGCAGTACTTC.

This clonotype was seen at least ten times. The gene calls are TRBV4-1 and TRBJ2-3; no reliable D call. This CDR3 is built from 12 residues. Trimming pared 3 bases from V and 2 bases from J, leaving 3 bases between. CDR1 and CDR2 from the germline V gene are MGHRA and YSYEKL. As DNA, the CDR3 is TGCGCCAGCAGCCATTTCACAGATACGCAGTATTTT. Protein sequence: CASSHFTDTQYF.

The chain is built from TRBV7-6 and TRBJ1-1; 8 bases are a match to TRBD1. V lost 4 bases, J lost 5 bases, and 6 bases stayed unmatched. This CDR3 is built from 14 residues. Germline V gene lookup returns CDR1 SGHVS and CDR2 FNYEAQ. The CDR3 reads CASSSWTGRTEAFF. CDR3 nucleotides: TGTGCCAGCAGCTCGTGGACAGGGAGGACTGAAGCTTTCTTT.

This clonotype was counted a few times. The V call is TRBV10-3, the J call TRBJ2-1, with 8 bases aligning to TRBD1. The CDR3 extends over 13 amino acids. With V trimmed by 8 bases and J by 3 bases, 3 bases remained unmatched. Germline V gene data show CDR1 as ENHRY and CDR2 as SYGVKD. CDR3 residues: CAIRDRSYNEQFF. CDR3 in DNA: TGTGCCATCCGGGACAGGAGCTACAATGAGCAGTTCTTC.

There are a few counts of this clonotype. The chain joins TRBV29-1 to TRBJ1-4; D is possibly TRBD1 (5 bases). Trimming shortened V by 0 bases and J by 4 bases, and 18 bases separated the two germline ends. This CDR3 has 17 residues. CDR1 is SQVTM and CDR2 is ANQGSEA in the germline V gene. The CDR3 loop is CSVEDVPPWTSNEKLFF. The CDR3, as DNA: TGCAGCGTTGAAGATGTACCCCCCTGGACAAGTAATGAAAAACTGTTTTTT.

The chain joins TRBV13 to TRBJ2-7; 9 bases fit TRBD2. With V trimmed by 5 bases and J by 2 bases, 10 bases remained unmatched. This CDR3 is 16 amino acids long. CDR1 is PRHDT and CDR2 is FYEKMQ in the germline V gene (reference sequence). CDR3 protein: CASSLTPTSGAYEQYF. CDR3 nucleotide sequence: TGTGCCAGCAGCCTTACCCCGACTAGCGGAGCCTACGAGCAGTACTTC.

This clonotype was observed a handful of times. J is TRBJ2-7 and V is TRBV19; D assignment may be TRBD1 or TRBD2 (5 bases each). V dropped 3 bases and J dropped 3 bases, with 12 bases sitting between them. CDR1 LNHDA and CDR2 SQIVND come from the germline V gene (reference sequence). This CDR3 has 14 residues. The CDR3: CASSIGTLYYEQYF. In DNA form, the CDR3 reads TGTGCCAGTAGTATCGGGACCCTGTACTACGAGCAGTACTTC. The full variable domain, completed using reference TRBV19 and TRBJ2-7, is DGGITQSPKYLFRKEGQNVTLSCEQNLNHDAMYWYRQDPGQGLRLIYYSQIVNDFQKGDIAEGYSVSREKKESFPLTVTSAQKNPTAFYLCASSIGTLYYEQYFGPGTRLTVT.

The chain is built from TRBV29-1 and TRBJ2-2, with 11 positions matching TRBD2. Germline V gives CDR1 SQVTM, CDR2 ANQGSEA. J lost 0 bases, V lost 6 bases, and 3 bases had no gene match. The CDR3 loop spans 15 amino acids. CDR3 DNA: TGCAGCGTCGCGACTAGCGGGACGAACACCGGGGAGCTGTTTTTT. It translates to CSVATSGTNTGELFF.

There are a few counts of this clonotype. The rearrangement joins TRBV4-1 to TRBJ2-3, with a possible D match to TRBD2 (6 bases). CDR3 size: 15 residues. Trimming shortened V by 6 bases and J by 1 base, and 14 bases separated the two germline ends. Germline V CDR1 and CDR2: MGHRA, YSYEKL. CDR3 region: CASRERAEGTDTQYF. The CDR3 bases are TGCGCCAGCAGGGAGCGGGCAGAGGGCACAGATACGCAGTATTTT.

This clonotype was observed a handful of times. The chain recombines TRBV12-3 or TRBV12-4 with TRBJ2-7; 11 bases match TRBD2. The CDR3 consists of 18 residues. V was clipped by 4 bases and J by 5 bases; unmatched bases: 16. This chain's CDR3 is CASSSFSPKLAGDDEQYF. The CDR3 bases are TGTGCCAGCAGTTCCTTCTCCCCCAAACTAGCGGGAGACGACGAGCAGTACTTC.

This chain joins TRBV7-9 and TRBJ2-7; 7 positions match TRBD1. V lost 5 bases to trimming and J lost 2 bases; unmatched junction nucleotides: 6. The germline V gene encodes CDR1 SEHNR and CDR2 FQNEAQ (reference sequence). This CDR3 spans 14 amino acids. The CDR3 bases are TGTGCCAGCAGCACGGACAGGTCGACCTACGAGCAGTACTTC. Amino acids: CASSTDRSTYEQYF.

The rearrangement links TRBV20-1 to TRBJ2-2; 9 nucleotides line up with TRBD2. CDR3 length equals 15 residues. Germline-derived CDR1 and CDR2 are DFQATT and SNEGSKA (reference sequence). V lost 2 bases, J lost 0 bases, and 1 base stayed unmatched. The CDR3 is CSARLAGSNTGELFF. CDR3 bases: TGCAGTGCTAGACTAGCGGGATCGAACACCGGGGAGCTGTTTTTT.

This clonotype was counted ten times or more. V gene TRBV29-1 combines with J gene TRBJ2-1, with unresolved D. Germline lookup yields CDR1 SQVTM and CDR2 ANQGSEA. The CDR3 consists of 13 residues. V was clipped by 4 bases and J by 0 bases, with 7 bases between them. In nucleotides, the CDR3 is TGCAGCGTTGGGGCGTACTCCTACAATGAGCAGTTCTTC. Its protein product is CSVGAYSYNEQFF.

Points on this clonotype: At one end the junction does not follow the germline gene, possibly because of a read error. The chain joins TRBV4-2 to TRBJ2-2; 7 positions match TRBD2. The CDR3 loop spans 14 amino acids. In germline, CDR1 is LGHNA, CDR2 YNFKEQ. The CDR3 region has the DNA TGTGCCAGCAGCAGCCGAGGGACTATCGGGGAGCTGATTTTT. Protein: CASSSRGTIGELIF.

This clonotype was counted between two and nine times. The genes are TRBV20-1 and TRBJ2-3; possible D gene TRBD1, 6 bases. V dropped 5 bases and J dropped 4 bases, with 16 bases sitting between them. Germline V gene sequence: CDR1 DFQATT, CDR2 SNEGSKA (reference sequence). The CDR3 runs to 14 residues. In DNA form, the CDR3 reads TGCAGTGCTGTCCAACAGGGATCGGCAGATACGCAGTATTTT. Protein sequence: CSAVQQGSADTQYF.

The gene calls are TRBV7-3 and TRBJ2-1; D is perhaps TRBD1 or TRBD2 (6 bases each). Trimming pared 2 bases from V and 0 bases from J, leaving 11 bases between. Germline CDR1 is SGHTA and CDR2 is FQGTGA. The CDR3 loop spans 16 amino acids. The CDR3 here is CASSLWAGHSYNEQFF. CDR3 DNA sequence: TGTGCCAGCAGCTTATGGGCGGGACACTCCTACAATGAGCAGTTCTTC. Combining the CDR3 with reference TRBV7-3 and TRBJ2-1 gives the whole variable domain GAGVSQTPSNKVTEKGKYVELRCDPISGHTALYWYRQSLGQGPEFLIYFQGTGAADDSGLPNDRFFAVRPEGSVSTLKIQRTERGDSAVYLCASSLWAGHSYNEQFFGPGTRLTVL.

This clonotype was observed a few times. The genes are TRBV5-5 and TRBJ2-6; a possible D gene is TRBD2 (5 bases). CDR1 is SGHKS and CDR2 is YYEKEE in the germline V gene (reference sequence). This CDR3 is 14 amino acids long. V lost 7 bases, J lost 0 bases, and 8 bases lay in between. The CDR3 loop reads CASRGNSGANVLTF. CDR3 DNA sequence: TGTGCCAGCCGGGGTAACTCTGGGGCCAACGTCCTGACTTTC.

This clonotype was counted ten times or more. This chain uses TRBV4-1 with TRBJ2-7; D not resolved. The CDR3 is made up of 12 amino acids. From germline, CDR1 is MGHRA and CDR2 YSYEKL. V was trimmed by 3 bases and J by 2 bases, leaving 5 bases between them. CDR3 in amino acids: CASSQNPYEQYF. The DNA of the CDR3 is TGCGCCAGCAGCCAGAACCCCTACGAGCAGTACTTC.

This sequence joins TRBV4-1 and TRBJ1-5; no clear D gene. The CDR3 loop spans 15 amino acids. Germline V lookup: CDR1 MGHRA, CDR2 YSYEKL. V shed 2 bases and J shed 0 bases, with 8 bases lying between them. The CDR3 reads CASSQTEYSNQPQHF. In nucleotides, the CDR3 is TGCGCCAGCAGCCAAACAGAATATAGCAATCAGCCCCAGCATTTT.

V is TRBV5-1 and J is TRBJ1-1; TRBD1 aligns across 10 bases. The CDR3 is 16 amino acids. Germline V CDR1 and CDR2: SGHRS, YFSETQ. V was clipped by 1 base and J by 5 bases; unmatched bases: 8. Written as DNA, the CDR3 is TGCGCCAGCAGCTTGTTTAGGGGACAGGGGATAACTGAAGCTTTCTTT. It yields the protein CASSLFRGQGITEAFF. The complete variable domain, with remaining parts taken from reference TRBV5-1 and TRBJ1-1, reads KAGVTQTPRYLIKTRGQQVTLSCSPISGHRSVSWYQQTPGQGLQFLFEYFSETQRNKGNFPGRFSGRQFSNSRSEMNVSTLELGDSALYLCASSLFRGQGITEAFFGQGTRLTVV.

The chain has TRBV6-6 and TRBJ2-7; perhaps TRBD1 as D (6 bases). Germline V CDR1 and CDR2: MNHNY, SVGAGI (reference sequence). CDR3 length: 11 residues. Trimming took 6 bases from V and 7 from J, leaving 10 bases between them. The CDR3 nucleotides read TGTGCCAGCAGATGGGGGCGGGAGCAGTACTTC. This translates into CASRWGREQYF.

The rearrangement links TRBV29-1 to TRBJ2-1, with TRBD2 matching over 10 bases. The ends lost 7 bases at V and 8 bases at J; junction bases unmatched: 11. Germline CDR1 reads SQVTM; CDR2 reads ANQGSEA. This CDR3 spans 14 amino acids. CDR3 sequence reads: CSGASAGGLDEQFF. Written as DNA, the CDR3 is TGCAGCGGAGCCTCAGCGGGAGGGCTGGATGAGCAGTTCTTC.

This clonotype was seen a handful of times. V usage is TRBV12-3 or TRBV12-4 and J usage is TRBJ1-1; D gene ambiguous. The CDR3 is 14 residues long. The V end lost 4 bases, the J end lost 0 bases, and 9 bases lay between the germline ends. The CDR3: CASSYTGMNTEAFF. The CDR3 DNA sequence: TGTGCCAGCAGTTACACCGGGATGAACACTGAAGCTTTCTTT.

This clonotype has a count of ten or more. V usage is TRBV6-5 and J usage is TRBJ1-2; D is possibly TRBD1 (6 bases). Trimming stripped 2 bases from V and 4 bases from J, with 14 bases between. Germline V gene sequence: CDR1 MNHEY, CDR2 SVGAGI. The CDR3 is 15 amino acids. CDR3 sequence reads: CASSYHRARGYGYTF. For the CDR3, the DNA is TGTGCCAGCAGTTACCACAGGGCAAGAGGCTATGGCTACACCTTC.

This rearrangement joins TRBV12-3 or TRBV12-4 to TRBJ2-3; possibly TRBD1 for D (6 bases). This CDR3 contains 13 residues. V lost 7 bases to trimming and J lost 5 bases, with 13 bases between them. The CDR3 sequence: CASTHRVEDTQYF. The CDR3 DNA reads TGTGCCAGCACCCACAGGGTCGAAGATACGCAGTATTTT.